This TCR beta chain is from a study of blood T cell repertoires in COVID-19. Sequenced by immunoSEQ multiplex PCR; TCRdb stores in-frame clones only, minus some. The table records around 30,000 clones, roughly four fifths of them present only once. The CDR3 consists of 13 residues. CDR1 and CDR2 from the germline V gene are SNHLY and FYNNEI. V lost 8 bases to trimming and J lost 4 bases, with 11 bases between them. The sample taken for sequencing was peripheral blood. The source is a human donor in a cohort sampled during active COVID-19. The V and J genes are TRBV2 and TRBJ1-4; possibly TRBD1 for D (5 bases). CDR3 sequence (DNA): TGTGCCAGCCGGCGGCAGGGTAATGAAAAACTGTTTTTT. Translating gives CASRRQGNEKLFF.